The clone carrying this TCR beta chain occurred a few times. This sample was included in a study of T cells after yellow fever vaccination. CDR1 and CDR2 from the germline V gene are SGDLS and YYNGEE. The CDR3 sequence is 15 residues long. Trimming took 2 bases from V and 8 from J; bases not matched to a gene: 8. TCRdb fed the 5' RACE reads into MiXCR, producing one record per CDR3 protein. The sample lists approximately 180,000 distinct CDR3 sequences; about 6.2% were seen once. The input for sequencing was CD4+ T cells sorted from PBMCs, taken on the day of the first yellow fever vaccination. The receptor was isolated from a man between 18 and 29 years old who received the YFV17D yellow fever vaccine. The J gene is TRBJ2-3, the V gene TRBV9, with 10 bases matching TRBD2. CDR3 residues: CASSVGLAGEGTQYF. The DNA of the CDR3 is TGTGCCAGCAGCGTGGGGCTAGCGGGGGAAGGTACGCAGTATTTT.